The 17 T cell receptor beta chains reported below all come from one sample, sequenced in a study of T cells in localized non-small cell lung cancer. Measured with immunoSEQ multiplex PCR; TCRdb has only the in-frame clones, and not every one. The sample lists 45,000 to 55,000 clones, 86% occurring once. This material consisted of peripheral blood, taken before any cancer treatment. The receptor set was obtained from a male donor at least 60 years old with stage III squamous cell lung carcinoma.

V is TRBV7-8 and J is TRBJ1-2; D unresolved. Germline-derived CDR1 and CDR2 are SGHVS and FQNEAQ. The CDR3 spans 13 residues. V lost 1 base and J lost 3, with 6 bases in between. CDR3 region: CASSLETDYGYTF. The CDR3 DNA reads as TGTGCCAGCAGCTTAGAAACGGACTATGGCTACACCTTC.

The rearrangement links TRBV29-1 to TRBJ1-2, with D perhaps matching TRBD1 (5 bases). Germline CDR1 and CDR2: SQVTM and ANQGSEA. V lost 6 bases and J 4 bases, leaving 15 bases between the germline ends. The CDR3 totals 13 residues. The CDR3 protein is CSVPLNGGYGYTF. For the CDR3, the DNA is TGCAGCGTCCCCTTAAATGGGGGCTATGGCTACACCTTC.

The V call is TRBV30, the J call TRBJ1-2; D possibly corresponds to TRBD1 (6 bases). With 0 bases removed from V and 5 bases from J, the gap between germline ends came to 16 bases. The length of the CDR3 is 15 residues. The V gene's germline CDR1 is GTSNPN and CDR2 SVGIG (reference sequence). The CDR3 region has the DNA TGTGCCTGGAGTGTGGCAGGGGTTAAGGGTTATGGCTACACCTTC. It encodes CAWSVAGVKGYGYTF.

The chain carries TRBV9 and TRBJ2-1; TRBD2 agrees at 8 bases. This CDR3 has 15 amino acids. Germline-derived CDR1 and CDR2 are SGDLS and YYNGEE. J lost 7 bases, V lost 0 bases, and 6 bases had no gene match. CDR3 sequence (DNA): TGTGCCAGCAGCGTAGCTGGCGGGACTAGAAATGAGCAGTTCTTC. It specifies CASSVAGGTRNEQFF.

The rearrangement links TRBV6-5 to TRBJ1-5; maybe TRBD1 (6 bases). CDR1 and CDR2 (germline): MNHEY, SVGAGI. V was clipped by 4 bases and J by 0 bases, with 13 bases between them. CDR3 length: 16 amino acids. The CDR3 DNA is TGTGCCAGCAGTTCCGGACAGTCATATAGCAATCAGCCCCAGCATTTT. It translates to CASSSGQSYSNQPQHF.

As for this clone: Other DNA sequences within the sample encode an identical CDR3. V gene TRBV27 combines with J gene TRBJ2-6; no clear D. V dropped 7 bases and J dropped 0 bases, with 7 bases sitting between them. CDR3 length: 14 amino acids. Per germline, CDR1 MNHEY and CDR2 SMNVEV (reference sequence). The CDR3 protein is CASTVSSGANVLTF. The CDR3 DNA reads as TGTGCCAGCACAGTGAGCTCTGGGGCCAACGTCCTGACTTTC.

This clone was seen a single time. The J gene is TRBJ2-7, the V gene TRBV6-6; D is unresolved. The V end was cut by 0 bases, the J end by 2 bases, with 11 bases between. The CDR3 loop spans 15 amino acids. The germline CDR1 and CDR2 sequences are MNHNY and SVGAGI (reference sequence). CDR3 residues: CASSYSIQDPYEQYF. The CDR3 DNA is TGTGCCAGCAGTTACTCGATCCAGGACCCCTACGAGCAGTACTTC.

The chain joins TRBV27 to TRBJ1-1; 10 positions match TRBD1. CDR1 is MNHEY and CDR2 is SMNVEV in the germline V gene (reference sequence). This CDR3 contains 17 residues. V was clipped by 5 bases and J by 4 bases; unmatched bases: 13. This CDR3 reads CASSLNRQGAGGTEAFF. Written as DNA, the CDR3 is TGTGCCAGCAGTCTAAACCGACAGGGGGCAGGTGGCACTGAAGCTTTCTTT.

This rearrangement joins TRBV19 to TRBJ2-7; D tentatively reads TRBD1 or TRBD2 (5 bases each). The ends were cut back, 6 bases at V and 4 bases at J, with 16 bases in the middle. The CDR3 extends over 14 amino acids. The V gene's germline CDR1 is LNHDA and CDR2 SQIVND (reference sequence). DNA of the CDR3: TGTGCCAGTAGCATATCCGGGGCAAATTACGAGCAGTACTTC. Amino acids: CASSISGANYEQYF.

Only one count was recorded for this clone. V is TRBV6-5 and J is TRBJ2-7; D gene ambiguous. Trimming cost V 8 bases and J 7 bases, with 12 bases left between them. CDR1 and CDR2 from the germline V gene are MNHEY and SVGAGI. The CDR3 length is 11 residues. The CDR3 reads CASPKGLEQYF. DNA of the CDR3: TGTGCCAGCCCAAAAGGGCTTGAGCAGTACTTC.

The chain joins TRBV6-1 to TRBJ2-1; maybe TRBD2 (6 bases). The V gene's germline CDR1 is MNHNS and CDR2 SASEGT. The V and J ends lost 3 bases and 7 bases respectively, with 19 bases between them. CDR3 length: 16 residues. The chain's CDR3 is CASSEIAEPPLNEQFF. The CDR3, as DNA: TGTGCCAGCAGTGAGATAGCGGAGCCCCCTTTGAATGAGCAGTTCTTC.

V is TRBV19 and J is TRBJ2-1, with D unclear. The CDR3 sequence is 14 residues long. Germline V lookup: CDR1 LNHDA, CDR2 SQIVND (reference sequence). The V end was cut by 7 bases, the J end by 0 bases, with 10 bases between. The CDR3, as DNA: TGTGCCAGTATGATAGGGAACTCCTACAATGAGCAGTTCTTC. This codes for CASMIGNSYNEQFF.

The chain recombines TRBV7-6 with TRBJ2-3; no clear D gene. Trimming removed 8 bases from V and 3 bases from J, with 12 bases in between. Germline assignment: CDR1 SGHVS and CDR2 FNYEAQ. This CDR3 has 13 amino acids. CDR3 loop: CASLSPYTDTQYF. Here the CDR3 DNA reads TGTGCCAGCCTCTCCCCATATACAGATACGCAGTATTTT.

The rearrangement links TRBV7-8 to TRBJ2-1; possibly TRBD2 for D (5 bases). V lost 1 base and J 5 bases, leaving 12 bases between the germline ends. The CDR3 consists of 15 residues. Germline CDR1 reads SGHVS; CDR2 reads FQNEAQ. CDR3 loop: CASSLGRGGNNEQFF. The CDR3 nucleotides are TGTGCCAGCAGCTTAGGCAGAGGAGGAAACAATGAGCAGTTCTTC.

V gene TRBV29-1 combines with J gene TRBJ2-3; TRBD2 aligns across 12 bases. Per germline, CDR1 SQVTM and CDR2 ANQGSEA. The length of the CDR3 is 16 residues. Losses at the gene ends were 1 base for V and 0 bases for J; bases not matched to a gene: 2. CDR3: CSVEGGTSGSTDTQYF. The CDR3 nucleotides read TGCAGCGTTGAAGGGGGGACTAGCGGGAGCACAGATACGCAGTATTTT.

This chain connects TRBV29-1 to TRBJ2-3, with TRBD2 as a possible D gene (5 bases). Germline lookup yields CDR1 SQVTM and CDR2 ANQGSEA. Trimming shortened V by 3 bases and J by 14 bases, and 24 bases separated the two germline ends. The CDR3 contains 14 residues. Here the CDR3 DNA reads TGCAGCGTTGATCCGACCGGGGTTGGGCCCTTTCCGTATTTT. Its translation: CSVDPTGVGPFPYF.

The rearrangement links TRBV30 to TRBJ2-2; 7 bases match TRBD1. Germline-derived CDR1 and CDR2 are GTSNPN and SVGIG (reference sequence). The CDR3 is 13 residues long. J lost 1 base, V lost 7 bases, and 3 bases had no gene match. CDR3 residues: CASWTGNTGELFF. CDR3 nucleotides: TGTGCCTCTTGGACAGGGAACACCGGGGAGCTGTTTTTT.